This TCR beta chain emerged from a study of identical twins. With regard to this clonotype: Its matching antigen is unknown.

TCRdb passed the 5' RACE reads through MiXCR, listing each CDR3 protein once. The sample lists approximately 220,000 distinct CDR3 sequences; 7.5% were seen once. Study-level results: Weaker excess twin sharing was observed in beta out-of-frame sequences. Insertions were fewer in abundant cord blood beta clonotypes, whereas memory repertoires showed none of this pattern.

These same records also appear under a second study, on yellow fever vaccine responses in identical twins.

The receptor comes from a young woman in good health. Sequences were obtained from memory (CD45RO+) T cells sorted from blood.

The CDR3 DNA reads TGTGCCATCGGTTCTAGCGGCTCCTACGAGCAGTACTTC. It translates to CAIGSSGSYEQYF. The chain couples TRBV10-3 to TRBJ2-7; TRBD2 matches at 7 bases. CDR3 length equals 13 residues. J gave up 0 bases and V 8 bases, and 4 bases lay outside the gene matches. The germline CDR1 and CDR2 sequences are ENHRY and SYGVKD.